This T cell receptor beta chain appears in the sequencing data of a study of lymphopenia after photon versus proton radiotherapy. Only in-frame clones appear in the TCRdb table, and some are missing; sequencing was by immunoSEQ multiplex PCR. The profile covers about 45,000 clones, with 85% appearing a single time and 2.2% taken by the ten largest. Notes on this clone: Its antigen remains unidentified.

Study observations and caveats: Authors raise, but do not show, better survival with proton therapy. Proton therapy kept repertoires fairly stable, unlike photons, which gained effector/memory cells. In patients who died, overall survival fell as post-nadir TCR diversity dropped more.

V gave up 10 bases and J gave up 0 bases, with 15 bases separating them. From germline, CDR1 is MNHNY and CDR2 SVGAGI (reference sequence). This CDR3 is built from 14 residues. V and J are TRBV6-6 and TRBJ1-1, with a tentative D call TRBD1 (6 bases). The sequencing here drew on peripheral blood, taken from a patient treated with photon-based radiotherapy. The origin of this receptor is a man between 35 and 55 years old with gastric cancer. The CDR3: CAIRSQGMNTEAFF. The CDR3 coding sequence is TGTGCCATCAGGTCGCAGGGGATGAACACTGAAGCTTTCTTT.